A single sample is the source of the 15 T cell receptor beta chains below, sequenced in a study of CD8+ T cells in alopecia areata. Treatment described: oral pan-JAK inhibitor, 5-10 mg twice daily. cDNA prepared by RNA extraction and subsequent reverse transcription served as the template for sequencing. TCRdb's copy holds only in-frame clones and misses some; the assay was immunoSEQ multiplex PCR. Altogether about 270,000 clones are present, 60% being singletons, with the ten largest covering around 0.92%. Specimen: CD4+ T cells sorted from blood, collected around week 54, from a patient treated with tofacitinib. These receptors were collected from a human donor with alopecia areata.

This chain connects TRBV6-6 to TRBJ1-5; D not certain. The ends were cut back, 4 bases at V and 9 bases at J, with 13 bases in the middle. CDR3 size: 13 residues. Germline V gives CDR1 MNHNY, CDR2 SVGAGI (reference sequence). The CDR3 bases are TGTGCCAGCAGTTCCTCCGGACGGACGCCCCAGCATTTT. Encoded protein: CASSSSGRTPQHF.

The chain employs TRBV27 and TRBJ1-6; no reliable D call. Per germline, CDR1 MNHEY and CDR2 SMNVEV (reference sequence). Trimming left V 5 bases short and J 0 bases short, with 14 bases between. The CDR3 contains 17 residues. The CDR3, as DNA: TGTGCCAGCAGTCCACGGACCCTAACCTCCTATAATTCACCCCTCCACTTT. It is translated as CASSPRTLTSYNSPLHF.

In this sample, this clone turned up once. This chain uses TRBV5-6 with TRBJ2-5, with D perhaps matching TRBD1 or TRBD2 (5 bases each). The CDR3 is 15 residues long. The germline V gene has CDR1 SGHDT and CDR2 YYEEEE. Trimming removed 4 bases from V and 5 bases from J, with 18 bases in between. Here the CDR3 reads CASSPPWGYTETQYF. In DNA form, the CDR3 reads TGTGCCAGCAGCCCTCCTTGGGGGTATACGGAGACCCAGTACTTC.

This chain uses TRBV9 with TRBJ2-3; 9 bases align to TRBD1. V shed 3 bases, J shed 6 bases, and the junction held 14 bases outside the gene matches. Looked up from germline, CDR1 is SGDLS and CDR2 is YYNGEE. This CDR3 is built from 17 residues. The CDR3 reads CASSGRTGVERPDTQYF. Written as DNA, the CDR3 is TGTGCCAGCAGCGGAAGGACAGGGGTTGAAAGACCGGATACGCAGTATTTT.

The sample holds one count of this clone. Other DNA sequences within the sample encode an identical CDR3. The V gene is TRBV29-1, the J gene TRBJ2-5; D unclear. The CDR3 extends over 12 amino acids. Trimming took off 3 bases at V and 5 bases at J, with 10 bases between the two ends. The germline V gene encodes CDR1 SQVTM and CDR2 ANQGSEA. The CDR3 nucleotides read TGCAGCGTTGATAAGGGTAGGGAGACCCAGTACTTC. Translated, it gives CSVDKGRETQYF.

This clone was detected ten times or more. The chain's CDR3 is CASSLVDQPQHF. For the CDR3, the DNA is TGTGCCAGCAGCTTGGTTGATCAGCCCCAGCATTTT. The chain employs TRBV5-6 and TRBJ1-5, with no clear D. The germline gives CDR1 SGHDT, CDR2 YYEEEE. This CDR3 is 12 amino acids long. Trimming stripped 0 bases from V and 5 bases from J, with 3 bases between.

For this clone: A read error may produce the germline difference seen at one junction end. The chain recombines TRBV29-1 with TRBJ1-1; D unresolved. This CDR3 comprises 13 residues. Germline-derived CDR1 and CDR2 are SQVTM and ANQGSEA. CDR3 bases: TGCAGCGCTGAAGGGCAGATTAGGACTGAAGCTTTCTTT. It codes for CSAEGQIRTEAFF.

The rearrangement links TRBV2 to TRBJ1-2; D call uncertain. V lost 1 base, J lost 8 bases, and 8 bases lay in between. Looked up from germline, CDR1 is SNHLY and CDR2 is FYNNEI. This CDR3 comprises 12 residues. CDR3 sequence: CASSEEEYGYTF. For the CDR3, the DNA is TGTGCCAGCAGTGAAGAGGAGTACGGCTACACCTTC. The variable domain in full, with the rest retrieved from reference TRBV2 and TRBJ1-2, is EPEVTQTPSHQVTQMGQEVILRCVPISNHLYFYWYRQILGQKVEFLVSFYNNEISEKSEIFDDQFSVERPDGSNFTLKIRSTKLEDSAMYFCASSEEEYGYTFGSGTRLTVV.

This clone was seen more than once but under ten times. The J gene is TRBJ2-5, the V gene TRBV29-1; D uncertain. The J call may be in error: the DNA end matches TRBJ2-7 better. Looked up from germline, CDR1 is SQVTM and CDR2 is ANQGSEA. CDR3 size: 12 residues. CDR3 region: CSVEGASYEQYF. CDR3 in DNA: TGCAGCGTTGAAGGTGCGTCCTACGAGCAGTACTTC.

This chain connects TRBV5-6 to TRBJ2-7, with D possibly TRBD1 on 6 matching bases. The CDR3 runs to 15 residues. The V gene lost 5 bases and the J gene lost 2 bases, with 17 bases spanning the gap. CDR1 is SGHDT and CDR2 is YYEEEE in the germline V gene. CDR3 bases: TGTGCCAGCAGTTCCCTGGACAGCGGACCCTACGAGCAGTACTTC. Translated: CASSSLDSGPYEQYF.

This clone was counted a few times. The V call is TRBV30, the J call TRBJ1-2; D is unclear. Looked up from germline, CDR1 is GTSNPN and CDR2 is SVGIG (reference sequence). This CDR3 has 13 amino acids. V was clipped by 3 bases and J by 4 bases, with 12 bases between them. CDR3 nucleotides: TGTGCCTGGAGGGAAGGGAGAACCTATGGCTACACCTTC. Its translation: CAWREGRTYGYTF.

This rearrangement joins TRBV5-1 to TRBJ2-7, with TRBD1 matching over 9 bases. The V gene end was trimmed by 4 bases and the J gene end by 2 bases; junction bases not matched to a gene: 7. Germline V gene sequence: CDR1 SGHRS, CDR2 YFSETQ. The CDR3 extends over 15 amino acids. The CDR3 loop reads CASSGYGTGTYEQYF. Written as DNA, the CDR3 is TGCGCCAGCAGCGGGTACGGGACAGGGACCTACGAGCAGTACTTC.

The rearrangement uses TRBV6-5 and TRBJ1-6; 10 bases are shared with TRBD1. The germline V gene encodes CDR1 MNHEY and CDR2 SVGAGI. The CDR3 runs 15 residues. V lost 5 bases to trimming and J lost 7 bases; unmatched junction nucleotides: 5. Here the CDR3 DNA reads TGTGCCAGCAGTGCCGGGACAGGGGCGAATTCACCCCTCCACTTT. Amino acid sequence: CASSAGTGANSPLHF.

The CDR3 loop reads CASSVTPSVGLRNTEAFF. CDR3 sequence (DNA): TGTGCCAGCAGCGTAACGCCAAGCGTGGGTTTAAGGAACACTGAAGCTTTCTTT. The chain recombines TRBV7-8 with TRBJ1-1; D remains ambiguous. The CDR3 covers 18 residues. Germline CDR1 is SGHVS and CDR2 is FQNEAQ. The V end was cut by 5 bases, the J end by 1 base, with 23 bases between.

V and J are TRBV5-4 and TRBJ2-1; 9 bases fit TRBD1. V shed 1 base and J 9 bases; nucleotides not matched to a gene: 8. The length of the CDR3 is 15 residues. Germline V gives CDR1 SGHNT, CDR2 YYREEE (reference sequence). The CDR3 DNA sequence: TGTGCCAGCAGCTTGACCCACAGGGGGCCCAGTGAGCAGTTCTTC. It encodes CASSLTHRGPSEQFF.